The clone carrying this TCR beta chain appeared many times. Its antigen is not known. These data originate in a study of neurological immune-mediated disorders. Study-wide results and limits: Phylogenetic grouping assigned the repertoires of 18 of 34 multiple sclerosis patients to a single cluster of related CDR3 sequences. This cluster may be a repertoire-level signature. None of the CDR3 amino acid sequences found in expanded clones was shared across subjects. This suggests that the TCR-beta repertoires were private in all groups.

Germline loops: CDR1 SGHTA, CDR2 FQGNSA. The CDR3 has 13 residues. The ends were cut back, 1 base at V and 7 bases at J, with 11 bases in the middle. TCRdb analysed the 5' RACE reads with MiXCR anew, one entry per CDR3 protein. The sample gives some 61,000 distinct CDR3 sequences, about 4% of which show up once; under 1.5% is in the top ten. It was from 2 million PBMCs stored at -80 C that the unsorted libraries were obtained. The genes are TRBV7-2 and TRBJ2-7; no clear D. This TCR was sampled from a man aged 25-45 years with multiple sclerosis. Sequenced input: PBMCs. CDR3 DNA: TGTGCCAGCAGCTTAGTGGCACGTCGAGAGCAGTACTTC. This encodes CASSLVARREQYF.